Given below is one T cell receptor (beta chain) in context. In the original processing: Amplification from reference gene primers served as the basis for estimated nucleated cell counts. This table comes from immunoSEQ multiplex PCR, and its TCRdb copy is limited to in-frame clones, with some not included. V, J and clone size are those of that table, while D and trimming were read from the DNA. The sample contains just under 20,000 clones, approximately 93% of which appear only once. Germline CDR1 and CDR2: LNHDA and SQIVND (reference sequence). With 6 bases removed from V and 5 bases from J, the gap between germline ends came to 17 bases. The CDR3 has 14 amino acids. The data originate from a study of blood T cell repertoires in COVID-19. Study at large: Material from acute and convalescent COVID-19 was sourced from the United States, Italy and Spain. PBMCs, B-cell-depleted T cells, or T cells provided the cDNA or gDNA that made up the material.

The chain has TRBV19 and TRBJ2-7; possibly TRBD2 for D (6 bases). Sequencing used peripheral blood. The sequence came from a woman aged 50 to 60 with active COVID-19. The CDR3 region has the DNA TGTGCCAGTAGGACTAGTGCGCATAGCGACGAGCAGTACTTC. Its translation: CASRTSAHSDEQYF. The complete variable domain, with remaining parts taken from reference TRBV19 and TRBJ2-7, reads DGGITQSPKYLFRKEGQNVTLSCEQNLNHDAMYWYRQDPGQGLRLIYYSQIVNDFQKGDIAEGYSVSREKKESFPLTVTSAQKNPTAFYLCASRTSAHSDEQYFGPGTRLTVT.